This T cell receptor (beta chain) was captured by sequencing in a study of blood T cell repertoires in COVID-19. On the study more broadly: Researchers got acute and convalescent COVID-19 samples from the United States, Italy and Spain. Sample material is recorded as cDNA or gDNA derived from T cells, B-cell-depleted T cells, or PBMCs.

Seattle patient enrollment occurred during active infection, with longitudinal follow-up thereafter. CDR3 length equals 15 residues. Trimming took 6 bases from V and 7 from J; bases not matched to a gene: 10. CDR1 is LNHDA, CDR2 SQIVND, per germline (reference sequence). Study processing details: Estimation of nucleated cell counts relied on the amplification of reference gene primers. The data were produced by immunoSEQ multiplex PCR, yet TCRdb's version contains in-frame clones alone and is incomplete. V, J and clone size were drawn from that table, and D and trimming were deduced from the DNA. The sample yields some 240,000 clones, 75% to 85% seen once.

The TCR was taken from a woman in her seventies with COVID-19, enrolled during active disease. The rearrangement joins TRBV19 to TRBJ2-2; TRBD2 matches at 8 bases. The sample consisted of peripheral blood. CDR3 in DNA: TGTGCCAGTAGGCAACCGGGACTAGGGATCGGGGAGCTGTTTTTT. It translates to CASRQPGLGIGELFF.